This paragraph reports one T cell receptor (beta chain). Its antigen is unidentified. This likely comes from a read error, as the CDR3 has no conserved phenylalanine or tryptophan at its end. This sample is part of a study of tumor and adjacent non-tumor tissue in lung cancer. Study results and caveats: Significantly higher TCR diversity was found in tumor than normal lung. Shorter survival was associated with higher TCR diversity in tumors.

No cell sorting was done before RNA was extracted from the tissue. Between August and November 2014, newly diagnosed, chemotherapy-naive lung cancer patients underwent thoracic surgery in China. The CDR3 sequence is 14 residues long. Trimming removed 3 bases at V and 1 base at J, with 12 bases between. The germline V gene encodes CDR1 DFQATT and CDR2 SNEGSKA (reference sequence). A modified ARM-PCR protocol with three rounds of nested PCR amplified TCRbeta. TCRdb called the multiplex PCR reads again in MiXCR, with one record for every CDR3 protein. This table holds approximately 76,000 distinct CDR3 sequences, around two thirds found once.

This TCR was sampled from a woman in her 70s with non-small cell lung cancer. The sample comprised lung tumor tissue. The chain couples TRBV20-1 to TRBJ2-5; D is undetermined. The CDR3 DNA reads TGCAGTGCTAGTCCTAGAAGTGGCCAAGAGACCCAGTACTTA. As protein: CSASPRSGQETQYL.